The 32 T cell receptor beta chains below all came from one sample that was sequenced in a study of beta chain features in type 1 diabetes. The entirety of the isolated RNA underwent reverse transcription, so expressed TCRB transcripts were sequenced. Clones were read by immunoSEQ multiplex PCR, and TCRdb kept only the in-frame ones, dropping some. The sample consists of approximately 130,000 clones, roughly 17% of them appearing once. No antigen has been identified for these receptors. Study observations and caveats: In all four CD4+ subsets, TCRB CDR3 length was significantly, moderately reduced in type 1 diabetes.

Sequencing was carried out using central memory CD4+ T cells from blood. The receptors were gathered from a man aged 18 to 29 with type 1 diabetes.

This clone showed up just a few times. This sample includes further DNA sequences coding for the same CDR3. The chain is built from TRBV29-1 and TRBJ2-1; D is uncertain. Trimming took off 6 bases at V and 4 bases at J, with 4 bases between the two ends. CDR1 and CDR2 from the germline V gene are SQVTM and ANQGSEA. CDR3 size: 10 residues. The CDR3 region has the DNA TGCAGCGTAGGGTACAATGAGCAGTTCTTC. It codes for CSVGYNEQFF.

The V and J genes are TRBV30 and TRBJ2-7, with a weak D call TRBD2 (5 bases). Germline-derived CDR1 and CDR2 are GTSNPN and SVGIG (reference sequence). With 8 bases removed from V and 2 bases from J, the gap between germline ends came to 22 bases. This CDR3 spans 15 amino acids. The CDR3: CADGLESGPPYEQYF. CDR3 DNA: TGTGCCGATGGACTCGAATCCGGGCCTCCCTACGAGCAGTACTTC.

The V call is TRBV27, the J call TRBJ2-7; TRBD1 might be the D (6 bases). The CDR3 is 15 amino acids. CDR1 is MNHEY and CDR2 is SMNVEV in the germline V gene (reference sequence). V shed 1 base and J shed 3 bases, with 13 bases lying between them. CDR3 nucleotides: TGTGCCAGCAGTTTATTACCCGGACAGTACTACGAGCAGTACTTC. It codes for CASSLLPGQYYEQYF.

J is TRBJ1-6 and V is TRBV7-2; D call uncertain. The CDR3 has 16 amino acids. Per germline, CDR1 SGHTA and CDR2 FQGNSA. Between the trimmed V and J ends, which lost 5 bases and 0 bases, there was a span of 11 bases. CDR3 amino acids: CASSLDGSSYNSPLHF. As DNA, the CDR3 is TGTGCCAGCAGCCTTGACGGAAGCTCCTATAATTCACCCCTCCACTTT.

This clone was observed many times. This sample also contains other DNA sequences that code for the same CDR3. V gene TRBV30 combines with J gene TRBJ2-7, with a tentative D call TRBD1 (6 bases). Germline values: CDR1 GTSNPN, CDR2 SVGIG (reference sequence). V was pared by 7 bases and J by 2 bases, with 12 bases between. The length of the CDR3 is 12 residues. Here the CDR3 reads CALQGGAYEQYF. Here the CDR3 DNA reads TGTGCCTTACAGGGTGGCGCCTACGAGCAGTACTTC.

The CDR3 loop is CASSPSLQGNTEAFF. The CDR3 nucleotides read TGTGCCAGCAGCCCATCCCTTCAGGGTAACACTGAAGCTTTCTTT. The chain links TRBV7-3 to TRBJ1-1; D is possibly TRBD1 (5 bases). The CDR3 runs 15 residues. The V and J ends lost 5 bases and 2 bases respectively, with 15 bases between them. Per germline, CDR1 SGHTA and CDR2 FQGTGA. Full variable domain (rest looked up from reference TRBV7-3 and TRBJ1-1): GAGVSQTPSNKVTEKGKYVELRCDPISGHTALYWYRQSLGQGPEFLIYFQGTGAADDSGLPNDRFFAVRPEGSVSTLKIQRTERGDSAVYLCASSPSLQGNTEAFFGQGTRLTVV.

The chain couples TRBV30 to TRBJ1-3, with 11 bases aligning to TRBD1. V shed 8 bases and J 1 base; nucleotides not matched to a gene: 1. The CDR3 is made up of 13 amino acids. Germline V gene sequence: CDR1 GTSNPN, CDR2 SVGIG (reference sequence). As DNA, the CDR3 is TGTGCCGGACAGGGGGCTTCTGGAAACACCATATATTTT. This gives the protein CAGQGASGNTIYF.

The rearrangement uses TRBV9 and TRBJ1-1; D not resolved. The CDR3 length is 15 residues. CDR1 is SGDLS and CDR2 is YYNGEE in the germline V gene. V was pared by 0 bases and J by 0 bases, with 9 bases between. The CDR3 DNA sequence: TGTGCCAGCAGCGTAGGGACGGACTTGAACACTGAAGCTTTCTTT. Protein: CASSVGTDLNTEAFF.

This clone was detected a few times. The chain links TRBV29-1 to TRBJ1-5, with TRBD1 as a possible D gene (6 bases). The V gene lost 0 bases and the J gene lost 8 bases, with 23 bases spanning the gap. This CDR3 spans 17 amino acids. Germline CDR1 and CDR2: SQVTM and ANQGSEA. The DNA of the CDR3 is TGCAGCGTTGAAGATTGGGTGGGACATATTGGGACCGAGCCCCAGCATTTT. As protein: CSVEDWVGHIGTEPQHF.

This clone was detected a few times. The V call is TRBV30, the J call TRBJ2-5, with no clear D. Germline V lookup: CDR1 GTSNPN, CDR2 SVGIG (reference sequence). The CDR3 spans 13 residues. V lost 0 bases to trimming and J lost 5 bases, with 10 bases between them. The CDR3 protein is CAWSVGPRETQYF. The CDR3 DNA reads TGTGCCTGGAGTGTAGGGCCTCGGGAGACCCAGTACTTC.

Many counts were recorded for this clone. The J gene is TRBJ2-1, the V gene TRBV7-9, with D hard to call. Germline V CDR1 and CDR2: SEHNR, FQNEAQ (reference sequence). The CDR3 consists of 14 residues. V was cut by 1 base and J by 3 bases, with 7 bases left in between. CDR3 region: CASSLDEVYNEQFF. The CDR3, as DNA: TGTGCCAGCAGCTTAGATGAGGTCTACAATGAGCAGTTCTTC.

The chain joins TRBV5-1 to TRBJ1-1; TRBD1 is a possible D gene (6 bases). Trimming took 4 bases from V and 1 from J, leaving 8 bases between them. The CDR3 runs 13 residues. CDR1 SGHRS and CDR2 YFSETQ come from the germline V gene. CDR3 protein: CASSPGQNTEAFF. Written as DNA, the CDR3 is TGCGCCAGCAGCCCGGGACAGAACACTGAAGCTTTCTTT.

The chain couples TRBV5-6 to TRBJ2-7; no clear D gene. Trimming shortened V by 1 base and J by 2 bases, and 7 bases separated the two germline ends. This CDR3 has 13 amino acids. Germline V gene lookup returns CDR1 SGHDT and CDR2 YYEEEE. Here the CDR3 DNA reads TGTGCCAGCAGCTTGACTGGAACCTACGAGCAGTACTTC. This codes for CASSLTGTYEQYF.

The rearrangement joins TRBV11-3 to TRBJ2-2; D remains ambiguous. This CDR3 contains 14 residues. V gave up 3 bases and J gave up 7 bases, with 12 bases separating them. Germline V lookup: CDR1 SGHNT, CDR2 YENEEA. The CDR3 DNA reads TGTGCCAGCAGCTTTAAAGGCTCTCGCGGGGAGCTGTTTTTT. Residues: CASSFKGSRGELFF.

The rearrangement joins TRBV7-9 to TRBJ1-1; D unclear. CDR1 is SEHNR and CDR2 is FQNEAQ in the germline V gene (reference sequence). The CDR3 is 12 residues long. V lost 7 bases to trimming and J lost 3 bases, with 9 bases between them. The CDR3 DNA follows: TGTGCCAGCATCCCTGCGGACACTGAAGCTTTCTTT. Protein: CASIPADTEAFF.

The chain employs TRBV5-4 and TRBJ1-2, with D possibly TRBD1 on 5 matching bases. The CDR3 extends over 15 amino acids. Trimming took off 2 bases at V and 5 bases at J, with 16 bases between the two ends. CDR1 and CDR2 (germline): SGHNT, YYREEE (reference sequence). Written as DNA, the CDR3 is TGTGCCAGCAGCTTAATAGGGGCCACTACATATGGCTACACCTTC. Protein sequence: CASSLIGATTYGYTF.

A few counts support this clone. This sequence joins TRBV5-6 and TRBJ2-5; D is perhaps TRBD1 or TRBD2 (6 bases each). The CDR3 covers 16 residues. The V end lost 4 bases, the J end lost 4 bases, and 20 bases lay between the germline ends. Germline V gene data show CDR1 as SGHDT and CDR2 as YYEEEE. The CDR3, as DNA: TGTGCCAGCAGCCCACCCTCATGGGGGGCGAGAGAGACCCAGTACTTC. It yields the protein CASSPPSWGARETQYF.

The rearrangement links TRBV27 to TRBJ2-5, with 8 bases lining up with TRBD1. The CDR3 consists of 14 residues. Germline V gene sequence: CDR1 MNHEY, CDR2 SMNVEV (reference sequence). V gave up 5 bases and J gave up 2 bases; unmatched junction bases: 4. For the CDR3, the DNA is TGTGCCAGCAGTCACTGGGACAGGCAAGAGACCCAGTACTTC. Its translation is CASSHWDRQETQYF.

The sample holds a few counts of this clone. The rearrangement joins TRBV5-4 to TRBJ2-7; no definite D call. The CDR3 is made up of 15 amino acids. CDR1 and CDR2 from the germline V gene are SGHNT and YYREEE (reference sequence). V dropped 1 base and J dropped 0 bases, with 11 bases sitting between them. CDR3 sequence reads: CASSLWSYYSYEQYF. CDR3 DNA: TGTGCCAGCAGCTTGTGGTCCTATTACTCCTACGAGCAGTACTTC.

J is TRBJ2-7 and V is TRBV25-1; maybe TRBD1 (7 bases). There are 14 residues in the CDR3. CDR1 MGHDK and CDR2 SYGVNS come from the germline V gene. V was pared by 2 bases and J by 5 bases, with 13 bases between. CDR3: CASSEGQGGHEQYF. The CDR3, as DNA: TGTGCCAGCAGTGAAGGCCAGGGGGGCCACGAGCAGTACTTC.

The V call is TRBV9, the J call TRBJ1-1; tentatively, D is TRBD1 (5 bases). Trimming removed 4 bases at V and 5 bases at J, with 18 bases between. CDR1 SGDLS and CDR2 YYNGEE come from the germline V gene. CDR3 length: 15 residues. Here the CDR3 reads CASSPSTVWGTEAFF. The CDR3 bases are TGTGCCAGCAGCCCCTCGACAGTCTGGGGGACTGAAGCTTTCTTT.

This clone was seen a few times. The rearrangement uses TRBV5-1 and TRBJ2-1; 13 bases align to TRBD2. This CDR3 is built from 17 residues. V was clipped by 4 bases and J by 3 bases; unmatched bases: 7. The germline gives CDR1 SGHRS, CDR2 YFSETQ. The CDR3 loop is CASSPKWTSGSYNEQFF. The CDR3 DNA is TGCGCCAGCAGCCCAAAATGGACTAGCGGGAGCTACAATGAGCAGTTCTTC.

This clone has only a few counts. The V gene is TRBV7-3, the J gene TRBJ2-3, with 13 bases that match TRBD2. CDR3 length: 16 residues. Per germline, CDR1 SGHTA and CDR2 FQGTGA. V lost 3 bases and J lost 1; bases outside the gene matches: 1. The CDR3 DNA reads as TGTGCCAGCAGCTTTGGGACTAGCGGGGGCACAGATACGCAGTATTTT. This gives the protein CASSFGTSGGTDTQYF.

V is TRBV29-1 and J is TRBJ1-3, with a tentative D call TRBD1 (6 bases). CDR1 is SQVTM and CDR2 is ANQGSEA in the germline V gene. V was pared by 7 bases and J by 0 bases, with 13 bases between. The CDR3 loop spans 14 amino acids. The CDR3 DNA reads as TGCAGCGCCACAGACAGGAACTCTGGAAACACCATATATTTT. It yields the protein CSATDRNSGNTIYF.

The rearrangement uses TRBV9 and TRBJ1-2; no reliable D call. Germline V lookup: CDR1 SGDLS, CDR2 YYNGEE. There are 14 residues in the CDR3. V was trimmed by 0 bases and J by 6 bases, leaving 12 bases between them. In DNA, the CDR3 is TGTGCCAGCAGCGTAGCCCCCGAAGGGAATGGCTACACCTTC. Protein: CASSVAPEGNGYTF. The full variable domain, in which reference TRBV9 and TRBJ1-2 provide the parts outside the CDR3, is DSGVTQTPKHLITATGQRVTLRCSPRSGDLSVYWYQQSLDQGLQFLIQYYNGEERAKGNILERFSAQQFPDLHSELNLSSLELGDSALYFCASSVAPEGNGYTFGSGTRLTVV.

The chain couples TRBV5-1 to TRBJ2-7, with D possibly being TRBD1 (6 bases). CDR1 is SGHRS, CDR2 YFSETQ, per germline. This CDR3 spans 13 amino acids. V lost 3 bases and J 1 base, leaving 8 bases between the germline ends. Written as DNA, the CDR3 is TGCGCCAGCAGCTCGGACAGTTCCTACGAGCAGTACTTC. Its translation: CASSSDSSYEQYF.

This clone was recorded a few times. The chain recombines TRBV4-1 with TRBJ1-3; D unresolved. Per the germline V gene, CDR1 is MGHRA and CDR2 is YSYEKL. The length of the CDR3 is 14 residues. Trimming removed 0 bases at V and 4 bases at J, with 7 bases between. The CDR3 region is CASSQERKGNTIYF. The CDR3 bases are TGCGCCAGCAGCCAAGAGAGGAAAGGAAACACCATATATTTT.

This clone was detected only a few times. This likely stems from a read error, as it lies one base from a far larger clone. The chain uses TRBV29-1 and TRBJ2-7; a possible D gene is TRBD2 (5 bases). Germline V gene sequence: CDR1 SQVTM, CDR2 ANQGSEA. The CDR3 spans 14 residues. V lost 4 bases, J lost 4 bases, and 17 bases lay in between. The CDR3: CSVAGPRTGYEQYF. In DNA, the CDR3 is TGCAGCGTTGCAGGCCCCCGTACGGGGTACGAGCAGTACTTC.

The rearrangement links TRBV5-4 to TRBJ2-4; 10 bases are a match to TRBD1. V dropped 4 bases and J dropped 0; count of bases not matched to a gene: 4. The CDR3 is 16 residues long. CDR1 and CDR2 from the germline V gene are SGHNT and YYREEE (reference sequence). For the CDR3, the DNA is TGTGCCAGCAGCCCAAGACAGGGGGCAGCCAAAAACATTCAGTACTTC. Protein sequence: CASSPRQGAAKNIQYF.

The CDR3, as DNA: TGTGCCAGCAGTGATGTGACTAGCGGGAGTCTGTATACGCAGTATTTT. Translating gives CASSDVTSGSLYTQYF. The rearrangement links TRBV6-1 to TRBJ2-3; 12 bases are shared with TRBD2. The V gene's germline CDR1 is MNHNS and CDR2 SASEGT. This CDR3 is 16 amino acids long. With 3 bases clipped from V and 7 bases from J, the junction kept 8 bases outside the gene matches.

This clone was observed a handful of times. This rearrangement joins TRBV19 to TRBJ1-5; D is unclear. Germline CDR1 is LNHDA and CDR2 is SQIVND (reference sequence). The CDR3 is made up of 16 amino acids. V lost 2 bases and J 2 bases, leaving 13 bases between the germline ends. The CDR3 sequence: CASSIIATLGNQPQHF. The CDR3 coding sequence is TGTGCCAGTAGTATAATAGCGACTTTGGGCAATCAGCCCCAGCATTTT.

This clone was found a few times. This may come from a read error, since a much larger clone is one base off. The chain recombines TRBV30 with TRBJ1-2; D not certain. V lost 2 bases and J lost 1, with 5 bases in between. Looked up from germline, CDR1 is GTSNPN and CDR2 is SVGIG (reference sequence). There are 12 residues in the CDR3. This CDR3 is CAWSWDNYGYTF. CDR3 DNA: TGTGCCTGGAGTTGGGATAACTATGGCTACACCTTC.